This T cell receptor (beta chain) originates from a study of regulatory T cells in long-lasting Graves disease. The sample's time point: newly diagnosed GD, antithyroid drugs for less than 3 months. PBMC RNA was the source of the TCR library. The patients were enrolled through endocrinology in Xi'an, China. Through Arm-PCR of CDR3 regions and iRepertoire HTBI primers, TCR beta libraries were built. In the original analysis: Identification of gene segments yielded 60 to 80 TRBV and more than eleven TRBJ across samples. TCRdb reanalysed the multiplex PCR reads using MiXCR and keeps one entry per CDR3 protein. The V and J calls and clone size come from TCRdb's table, not from the authors' own analysis. The repertoire includes about 460,000 distinct CDR3 sequences, 12% to 15% of them detected once, and approximately 19% sits in the top ten. A note on this clonotype: A much larger clone is a single base away; this may be a read error.

From germline, CDR1 is MNHEY and CDR2 SMNVEV (reference sequence). This CDR3 region has 14 residues. This sample was shared with a second study, whose subject was T cells in Graves' hyperthyroidism and ophthalmopathy. In that study: Stability of Graves' hyperthyroidism was defined as absent ophthalmopathy progression within 18 months. During a first-round RT-PCR of the TCR CDR3, the HTBI primer set was used.

The clonotype originates from a woman between 50 and 59 years old with Graves disease. The input for sequencing was peripheral blood mononuclear cells (PBMCs), taken at new diagnosis, from a patient treated with antithyroid drugs. V usage is TRBV27 and J usage is TRBJ1-2; D is ambiguous. CDR3 in amino acids: CASSLGGRGYGYAF. Here the CDR3 DNA reads TGTGCCAGCAGTTTAGGCGGGAGAGGCTATGGCTACGCCTTC.